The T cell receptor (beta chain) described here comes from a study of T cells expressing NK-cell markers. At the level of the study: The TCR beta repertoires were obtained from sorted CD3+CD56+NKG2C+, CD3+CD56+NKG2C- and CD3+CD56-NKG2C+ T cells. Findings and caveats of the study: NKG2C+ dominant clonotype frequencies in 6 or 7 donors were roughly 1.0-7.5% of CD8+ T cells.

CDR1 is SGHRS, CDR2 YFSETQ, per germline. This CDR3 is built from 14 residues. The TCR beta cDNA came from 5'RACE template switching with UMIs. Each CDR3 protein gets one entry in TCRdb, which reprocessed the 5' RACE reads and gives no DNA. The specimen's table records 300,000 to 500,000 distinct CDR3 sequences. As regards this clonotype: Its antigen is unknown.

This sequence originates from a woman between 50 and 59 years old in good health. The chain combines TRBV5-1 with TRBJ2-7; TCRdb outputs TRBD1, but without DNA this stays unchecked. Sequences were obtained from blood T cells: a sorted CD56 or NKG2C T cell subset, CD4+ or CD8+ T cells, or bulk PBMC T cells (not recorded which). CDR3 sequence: CASSLGQPSYEQYF.